These T cell receptor beta chains were read from a single sample in a study of T cells in Graves' hyperthyroidism and ophthalmopathy. Using its own MiXCR run on the multiplex PCR reads, TCRdb lists one record per CDR3 protein. The sample records about 610,000 distinct CDR3 sequences, 14% to 15% being singletons. Source material: blood. Every receptor here comes from a woman aged 35 to 49 with Graves' ophthalmopathy. Each CDR3 is given with its conserved first and last residue. D genes are given only for firm matches. Clone size appears in some rows only: once, few, many, or a class for an expanded clone.

>TRBD1|TRBJ2-7|TRBV20-1|many
TGCAGTGCTAGACCTAGACAGGGGGCATCGCTCTACGAGCAGTACTTC
CSARPRQGASLYEQYF
>-|TRBJ2-2|TRBV29-1|-
TGCAGCGTTGAACGAGGCGGAGCGTCGGGCCCCGGGGAGCTGTTTTTT
CSVERGGASGPGELFF
>TRBD1|TRBJ1-1|TRBV6-6|many
TGTGCCACTGATCGAGGGGGCGCGAGGACTGAAGCTTTCTTT
CATDRGGARTEAFF
>-|TRBJ2-7|TRBV28|many
TGTGCCAGCAGTCCCTACCAGGGGATGGGTGACGAGCAGTACTTC
CASSPYQGMGDEQYF
>-|TRBJ2-2|TRBV6-1|many
TGTGCCAGCATCAACCTCCCCGAGGGAACCGGGGAGCTGTTTTTT
CASINLPEGTGELFF
>-|TRBJ2-7|TRBV28|many
TGTGCCAGCAGTTTGACGGACTCCTACGAGCAGTACTTC
CASSLTDSYEQYF
>-|TRBJ2-7|TRBV5-1|-
TGCGCCAGCAGTTTACAAAGCGGGGACACCTACGAGCAGTACTTC
CASSLQSGDTYEQYF
>TRBD2|TRBJ2-2|TRBV27|many
TGTGCCAGCAGTTTTGCGGGGACTAGCGGGTTGGTCGGGGAGCTGTTTTTT
CASSFAGTSGLVGELFF
>-|TRBJ2-2|TRBV6-1|few
TGTGCCAGCAGTGAAGCGGAGACCGGGGAGCTGTTTTTT
CASSEAETGELFF
>TRBD2|TRBJ2-2|TRBV6-2/TRBV6-3|-
TGTGCCAGCTGGGGGGGGGTAACCGGGGAGCTGTTTTTT
CASWGGVTGELFF
>TRBD2|TRBJ2-7|TRBV28|many
TGTGCCAGCAGTTTATTGGGGGGGAGGGTAGAGTACGAGCAGTACTTC
CASSLLGGRVEYEQYF
>TRBD1|TRBJ2-3|TRBV11-2|few
TGTGCCAGCAGCTTCGTACCGGGACAGGGTAATACGCAGTATTTT
CASSFVPGQGNTQYF
>-|TRBJ2-7|TRBV30|few
TGTGCCTGGAGTGTAACGGGGGAATCCGAGCAGTACTTC
CAWSVTGESEQYF
>-|TRBJ1-1|TRBV6-2/TRBV6-3|many
TGTGCCAGCAGCGAGCAGGGGACGTGGGTGAACACTGAAGCTTTCTTT
CASSEQGTWVNTEAFF
>-|TRBJ2-5|TRBV20-1|many
TGCAGTGCTAGAGGTGCCTCAGGGGGGTTAGAAGAGACCCAGTACTTC
CSARGASGGLEETQYF
>-|TRBJ1-2|TRBV20-1|many
TGCAGTGCTAGAGATTCCAGTAACTATGGCTACACCTTC
CSARDSSNYGYTF
>TRBD1|TRBJ1-1|TRBV20-1|many
TGCAGTGCTAGCCGGACAGGGTTGACTGAAGCTTTCTTT
CSASRTGLTEAFF
>-|TRBJ1-5|TRBV19|many
TGTGCCAGTAGTATTCCCGGGAACAATCAGCCCCAGCATTTT
CASSIPGNNQPQHF
>-|TRBJ2-3|TRBV29-1|few
TGCAGCGTTGAGACGGGAGCTAGCCTAACGCAGTATTTT
CSVETGASLTQYF
>-|TRBJ1-1|TRBV6-2/TRBV6-3|many
TGTGCCAGCGGCCAAACCAGATACACTGAAGCTTTCTTT
CASGQTRYTEAFF
>TRBD1|TRBJ1-2|TRBV28|many
TGTGCCAGCAGTCGTGAACAGGGGATCTTGGGCTACACCTTC
CASSREQGILGYTF
>-|TRBJ2-5|TRBV7-2|many
TGTGCCAGCAGTACCCTAAGGGCCCAAGAGACCCAGTACTTC
CASSTLRAQETQYF
>-|TRBJ1-5|TRBV28|many
TGTGCCAGCAGTTTTTTGGATAGCAATCAGCCCCAGCATTTT
CASSFLDSNQPQHF
>TRBD1|TRBJ2-5|TRBV6-1|-
TGTGCCAGGATCGACAGGGAGGAGACCCAGTACTTC
CARIDREETQYF
>TRBD1|TRBJ2-7|TRBV10-3|many
TGTGCCATCAGCTTTTCGGGACAGTTCTACGAGCAGTACTTC
CAISFSGQFYEQYF
>-|TRBJ2-7|TRBV6-5|few
TGTGCCAGCAGTTACTCAGGGTTCTACGAGCAGTACTTC
CASSYSGFYEQYF
>-|TRBJ2-7|TRBV29-1|many
TGCAGCGTTGCGGTCTCGACAGGAGCCCTCTCAGGAAGAGAGTACTTC
CSVAVSTGALSGREYF
>TRBD1|TRBJ2-6|TRBV27|-
TGTGCCAGCAGTTCCTCCGGGACAGGGGGTTTCCCTGGGGCCAACGTCCTGACTTTC
CASSSSGTGGFPGANVLTF
>TRBD2|TRBJ2-7|TRBV6-5|many
TGTGCCAGCAGTTACGCGGGACTAGCGGGAGAATACGAGCAGTACTTC
CASSYAGLAGEYEQYF
>-|TRBJ2-5|TRBV28|many
TGTGCCAGCAGTTTAAAGTGGCGGTCTCAGTACTTC
CASSLKWRSQYF
>-|TRBJ2-2|TRBV2|many
TGTGCCAGCAGTGAACTAGGGGCAACGGCCGGGGAGCTGTTTTTT
CASSELGATAGELFF
>TRBD2|TRBJ2-7|TRBV25-1|many
TGTGCCAGCAGCCTCCGCCTTCCGGGACTAGCGGGAGGATCCCACTACGAGCAGTACTTC
CASSLRLPGLAGGSHYEQYF
>-|TRBJ2-2|TRBV6-5|many
TGTGCCAGCAGTTTACCTACGGGGAACGGGGAGCTGTTTTTT
CASSLPTGNGELFF
>TRBD2|TRBJ2-5|TRBV15|few
TGTGCCACCAGCAACGGAATGCCCGGGTCTAGCGGAAGAAGAGAGGCCCAGTACTTC
CATSNGMPGSSGRREAQYF
>-|TRBJ1-1|TRBV4-2|many
TGTGCCAGCAGCCACGGGACGGCCCGGGGCACTGAAGCTTTCTTT
CASSHGTARGTEAFF
>TRBD2|TRBJ2-5|TRBV10-3|-
TGTGCCACGACTAGCGGGGTCGGGGAGACCCAGTACTTC
CATTSGVGETQYF
>-|TRBJ1-2|TRBV9|few
TGTGCCAGCAGCGCGGCCGTCACCTATGGCTACACCTTC
CASSAAVTYGYTF
>-|TRBJ2-7|TRBV28|many
TGTGCCAGCAGAGGACTCGCTATGATCTCCTACGAGCAGTACTTC
CASRGLAMISYEQYF
>-|TRBJ1-2|TRBV6-1|many
TGTGCCAGCAGCCCGCCCTCCAGCTATGGCTACACCTTC
CASSPPSSYGYTF
>TRBD2|TRBJ2-7|TRBV20-1|-
TGCAGTGCTAGAGATCGGAGAACTAGCGGGAGACCAAACCCCTTC
CSARDRRTSGRPNPF
>TRBD2|TRBJ2-5|TRBV6-2/TRBV6-3|few
TGTGCCAGCAAGAAGGGACTAGCGGGAGGAACCCAGTACTTC
CASKKGLAGGTQYF
>-|TRBJ1-2|TRBV27|many
TGTGCCAGCAGGGGACGGACTTATGGCTACACCTTC
CASRGRTYGYTF